This T cell receptor (beta chain) comes out of a study of brain metastases from non-small cell lung cancer. CDR3 length equals 15 residues. Germline assignment: CDR1 MNHEY and CDR2 SVGAGI. V lost 4 bases, J lost 0 bases, and 5 bases stayed unmatched. Sequencing used immunoSEQ multiplex PCR; TCRdb keeps in-frame clones, though not all of them. The table shows 4,500 or so clones, with about 88% occurring only once. Sequenced input: tumor-adjacent normal tissue. The clonotype was recovered from a donor aged 40 or over with non-small cell lung cancer. The rearrangement links TRBV6-5 to TRBJ1-2, with TRBD1 matching over 7 bases. In DNA form, the CDR3 reads TGTGCCAGCAGTTCCCAAGGGGGCCCTAACTATGGCTACACCTTC. It specifies CASSSQGGPNYGYTF.